The T cell receptor beta chain described here comes from a study of T-cell reconstitution after alpha-beta-depleted transplantation in children. This clonotype has just a few counts. As yet, its antigen is unknown. Unique molecular identifiers were incorporated when the TCRbeta library was constructed. TCRdb ran MiXCR on the PCR reads and lists one entry per CDR3 protein. This table holds approximately 430,000 distinct CDR3 sequences, about 17% found once. Study-wide results and limits: Newly generated T cells supplied most T-cell counts and diversity one year post-transplant.

The specimen comprised PBMCs, mostly from graft donor cells, sampled 360 days after TCRalphabeta/CD19-depleted stem cell transplant. The receptor comes from a boy under two years old who had a stem cell transplant for Wiskott-Aldrich syndrome, so the T cells may come from the graft donor.

The CDR3 reads CASSLVRTGHYEQYF. The CDR3 DNA reads as TGCGCCAGCAGCTTGGTGCGGACAGGGCACTACGAGCAGTACTTC. The chain employs TRBV5-1 and TRBJ2-7; TRBD1 agrees at 8 bases. The J segment lost 3 bases and the V segment lost 0 bases, leaving 5 bases of the junction unmatched. This CDR3 has 15 residues. The germline V gene has CDR1 SGHRS and CDR2 YFSETQ. Together with reference TRBV5-1 and TRBJ2-7, the CDR3 gives the full variable domain: KAGVTQTPRYLIKTRGQQVTLSCSPISGHRSVSWYQQTPGQGLQFLFEYFSETQRNKGNFPGRFSGRQFSNSRSEMNVSTLELGDSALYLCASSLVRTGHYEQYFGPGTRLTVT.